One and the same sample provided the 14 T cell receptor beta chains below, sequenced in a study of T cell responses to AZD1222 COVID-19 vaccine. Assay used: immunoSEQ multiplex PCR; TCRdb lists only in-frame clones, some missing. Of approximately 180,000 clones listed, roughly 87% are singletons. The sample was peripheral blood, taken on day 0 of AZD1222 vaccination. These receptors were obtained from an adult in good health.

The chain recombines TRBV12-1 with TRBJ2-4. TRBV12-1 is annotated as a pseudogene. The CDR3 is 17 amino acids. The CDR3 sequence is CASSFDPPALAKNIQYF. Here the CDR3 DNA reads TGTGCCAGCAGCTTTGACCCTCCGGCTCTAGCCAAAAACATTCAGTACTTC.

The chain couples TRBV9 to TRBJ2-2; D is unresolved. The CDR3 length is 14 residues. V was clipped by 7 bases and J by 1 base, with 11 bases between them. The V gene's germline CDR1 is SGDLS and CDR2 YYNGEE. The DNA of the CDR3 is TGTGCCAGCGAAGGCTGGAGGAACACCGGGGAGCTGTTTTTT. Translating gives CASEGWRNTGELFF.

The chain employs TRBV19 and TRBJ2-7; D is unresolved. In germline, CDR1 is LNHDA, CDR2 SQIVND (reference sequence). The CDR3 totals 14 residues. The V and J ends lost 3 bases and 7 bases respectively, with 16 bases between them. CDR3 sequence reads: CASSMVYTSREQYF. The CDR3, as DNA: TGTGCCAGTAGTATGGTCTACACTTCTAGGGAGCAGTACTTC.

The chain recombines TRBV11-3 with TRBJ2-1, with D possibly TRBD1 on 7 matching bases. CDR3 length: 14 residues. Germline values: CDR1 SGHNT, CDR2 YENEEA. Trimming took off 1 base at V and 9 bases at J, with 13 bases between the two ends. The CDR3 nucleotides read TGTGCCAGCAGCTTAGCAGGGGGGCCCAGTGAGCAGTTCTTC. Protein sequence: CASSLAGGPSEQFF.

This chain uses TRBV19 with TRBJ1-2; TRBD1 matches 8 bases. Germline V gene lookup returns CDR1 LNHDA and CDR2 SQIVND (reference sequence). The V segment lost 9 bases and the J segment 5 bases; nucleotides outside the gene matches: 8. The CDR3 runs 13 residues. The CDR3 nucleotides read TGTGCCAGCTCGGACAGGGTATTGTATGGCTACACCTTC. The encoded protein is CASSDRVLYGYTF.

The chain couples TRBV11-3 to TRBJ2-1; the match to TRBD2 covers 7 bases. J gave up 10 bases and V 5 bases, and 5 bases lay outside the gene matches. This CDR3 is built from 12 residues. Per the germline V gene, CDR1 is SGHNT and CDR2 is YENEEA. The CDR3: CASSVGGREQFF. Here the CDR3 DNA reads TGTGCCAGCAGCGTGGGGGGGAGAGAGCAGTTCTTC.

V is TRBV2 and J is TRBJ2-1; D remains unclear. CDR3 size: 13 residues. Looked up from germline, CDR1 is SNHLY and CDR2 is FYNNEI. Deletions cut 11 bases from V and 4 bases from J, with 15 bases between. CDR3 DNA sequence: TGTGCCCAGGCCCAGACCGGATACAATGAGCAGTTCTTC. It is translated as CAQAQTGYNEQFF.

For the CDR3, the DNA is TGCGCCAGCAGCCCCTGGACAGGGGGGGACACAGATACGCAGTATTTT. Translation gives CASSPWTGGDTDTQYF. This chain links TRBV5-1 with TRBJ2-3; 10 bases align to TRBD1. After removal of 4 bases from V and 2 bases from J, the junction contained 7 bases not matched to a gene. Germline V lookup: CDR1 SGHRS, CDR2 YFSETQ. This CDR3 is built from 16 residues.

The chain combines TRBV18 with TRBJ2-6, with D unresolved. CDR1 and CDR2 from the germline V gene are KGHSH and LQKENI. The length of the CDR3 is 19 residues. The V end was cut by 0 bases, the J end by 0 bases, with 15 bases between. The CDR3 here is CASSPPVRAAFSGANVLTF. The CDR3 DNA reads as TGTGCCAGCTCACCACCGGTTCGCGCAGCGTTCTCTGGGGCCAACGTCCTGACTTTC.

This chain connects TRBV19 to TRBJ1-5, with D unclear. V dropped 6 bases and J dropped 0 bases, with 18 bases sitting between them. The CDR3 totals 17 residues. Germline V gene lookup returns CDR1 LNHDA and CDR2 SQIVND (reference sequence). The CDR3 sequence is CASSQIWASHSNQPQHF. The CDR3 DNA sequence: TGTGCCAGTAGCCAGATTTGGGCCTCACATAGCAATCAGCCCCAGCATTTT.

This clone appeared a few times. The rearrangement links TRBV19 to TRBJ1-4; no firm D call. The CDR3 totals 11 residues. CDR1 LNHDA and CDR2 SQIVND come from the germline V gene (reference sequence). The germline V and J ends were trimmed by 4 bases and 7 bases, with 4 bases remaining between them. The CDR3 DNA is TGTGCCAGTAGTAGTAGTGAAAAACTGTTTTTT. Translating it yields CASSSSEKLFF.

The chain links TRBV19 to TRBJ1-1; no clear D gene. Germline V CDR1 and CDR2: LNHDA, SQIVND (reference sequence). This CDR3 is built from 16 residues. Trimming removed 2 bases at V and 0 bases at J, with 13 bases between. The DNA for the CDR3 is TGTGCCAGTAGTATACCCCTGGGAAAACTGAACACTGAAGCTTTCTTT. Protein product: CASSIPLGKLNTEAFF.

The chain has TRBV19 and TRBJ2-7; D is ambiguous. Between the trimmed V and J ends, which lost 9 bases and 7 bases, there was a span of 16 bases. CDR1 and CDR2 from the germline V gene are LNHDA and SQIVND (reference sequence). The CDR3 runs 12 residues. CDR3 DNA sequence: TGTGCCAGCCATGACCGGGCTGGGGAGCAGTACTTC. This sequence encodes CASHDRAGEQYF.

This chain joins TRBV29-1 and TRBJ2-5; possibly TRBD1 for D (5 bases). V dropped 5 bases and J dropped 1 base, with 11 bases sitting between them. Per germline, CDR1 SQVTM and CDR2 ANQGSEA. The CDR3 loop spans 13 amino acids. CDR3 in DNA: TGCAGCGTTTACAGGAGAAGCCAAGAGACCCAGTACTTC. It yields the protein CSVYRRSQETQYF.